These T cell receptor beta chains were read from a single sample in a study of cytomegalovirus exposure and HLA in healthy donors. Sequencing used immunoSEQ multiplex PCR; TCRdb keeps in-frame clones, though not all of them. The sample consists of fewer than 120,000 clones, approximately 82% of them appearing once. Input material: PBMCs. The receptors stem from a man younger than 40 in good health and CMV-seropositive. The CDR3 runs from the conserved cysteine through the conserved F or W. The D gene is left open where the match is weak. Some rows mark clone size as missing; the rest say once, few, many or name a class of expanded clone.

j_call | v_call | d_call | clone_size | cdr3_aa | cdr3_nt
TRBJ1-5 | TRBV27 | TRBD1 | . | CASKDRGYNQPQHF | TGTGCCAGCAAGGACAGGGGGTACAATCAGCCCCAGCATTTT
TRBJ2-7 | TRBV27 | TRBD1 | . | CASSGQGQGIEYF | TGTGCCAGCAGTGGCCAGGGACAGGGGATAGAGTACTTC
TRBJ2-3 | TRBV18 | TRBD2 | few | CASSPPSGATDTQYF | TGTGCCAGCTCACCCCCTAGCGGGGCTACAGATACGCAGTATTTT
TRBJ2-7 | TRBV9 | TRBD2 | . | CASSVGTSGRISYEQYF | TGTGCCAGCAGCGTGGGGACTAGCGGGCGAATCTCCTACGAGCAGTACTTC
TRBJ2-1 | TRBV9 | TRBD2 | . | CASSVGTGLAGAGGQFF | TGTGCCAGCAGCGTAGGCACCGGACTAGCGGGGGCCGGAGGGCAGTTCTTC
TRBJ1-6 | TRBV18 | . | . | CASSPLAGRPRNSPLHF | TGTGCCAGCTCACCCCTTGCAGGCAGGCCACGGAATTCACCCCTCCACTTT
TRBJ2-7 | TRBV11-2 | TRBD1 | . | CASSLARDRQTYEQYF | TGTGCCAGCAGCTTGGCCCGGGACAGGCAGACCTACGAGCAGTACTTC
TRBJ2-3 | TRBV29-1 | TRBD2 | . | CSANGLAGGSDTQYF | TGCAGCGCTAACGGACTAGCGGGGGGGTCAGATACGCAGTATTTT
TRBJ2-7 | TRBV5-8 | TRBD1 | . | CASSLKGQPSYEQYF | TGTGCCAGCAGCCTTAAGGGACAGCCCTCCTACGAGCAGTACTTC
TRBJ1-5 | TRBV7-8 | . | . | CASSLGIGQFNQPQHF | TGTGCCAGCAGCCTCGGGATAGGACAGTTCAATCAGCCCCAGCATTTT
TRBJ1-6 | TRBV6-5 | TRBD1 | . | CASSSTGGLHF | TGTGCCAGCAGTTCCACAGGGGGCCTCCACTTT
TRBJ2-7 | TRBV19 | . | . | CASSIVFRQVGSYEQYF | TGTGCCAGTAGTATAGTCTTCAGACAGGTTGGTTCCTACGAGCAGTACTTC
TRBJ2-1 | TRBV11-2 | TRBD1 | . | CASSLVDRVVDEQFF | TGTGCCAGCAGCTTAGTCGACAGGGTCGTCGATGAGCAGTTCTTC
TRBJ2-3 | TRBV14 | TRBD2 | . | CASSYIRGDATDTQYF | TGTGCCAGCAGCTATATCCGGGGGGACGCCACAGATACGCAGTATTTT
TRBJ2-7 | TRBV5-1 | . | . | CASSYDRPHISYEQYF | TGCGCCAGCAGTTATGACAGGCCACATATCTCCTACGAGCAGTACTTC
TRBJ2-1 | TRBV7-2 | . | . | CASSLDASSYNEQFF | TGTGCCAGCAGCTTAGACGCTAGCTCCTACAATGAGCAGTTCTTC
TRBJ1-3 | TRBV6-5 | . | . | CASSYSTGGSGNTIYF | TGTGCCAGCAGTTACTCGACGGGGGGCTCTGGAAACACCATATATTTT
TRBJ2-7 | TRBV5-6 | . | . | CASSSDSYEQYF | TGTGCCAGCAGCTCAGACAGCTACGAGCAGTACTTC
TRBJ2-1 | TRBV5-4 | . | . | CASSLAYSASYNEQFF | TGTGCCAGCAGCTTGGCGTACTCCGCTTCCTACAATGAGCAGTTCTTC
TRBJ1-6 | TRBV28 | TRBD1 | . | CASSLGGTGNSPLHF | TGTGCCAGCAGTTTAGGAGGGACAGGAAATTCACCCCTCCACTTT
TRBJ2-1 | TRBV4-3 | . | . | CASSQGTGGGGNEQFF | TGCGCCAGCAGCCAAGGGACGGGGGGCGGGGGCAATGAGCAGTTCTTC
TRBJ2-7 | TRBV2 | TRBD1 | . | CASSDEGQGATYEQYF | TGTGCCAGCAGTGACGAGGGACAGGGGGCCACCTACGAGCAGTACTTC
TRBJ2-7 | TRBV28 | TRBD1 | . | CASSVIQGAYEQYF | TGTGCCAGCAGCGTGATACAGGGGGCTTACGAGCAGTACTTC
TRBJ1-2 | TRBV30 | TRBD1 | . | CAWSKRDRFYGYTF | TGTGCCTGGAGTAAACGGGACAGATTCTATGGCTACACCTTC
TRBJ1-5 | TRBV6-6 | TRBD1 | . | CASSAGQGGNQPQHF | TGTGCCAGCAGCGCCGGACAGGGAGGCAATCAGCCCCAGCATTTT
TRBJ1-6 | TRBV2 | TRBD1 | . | CASSERQGAHSPLHF | TGTGCCAGCAGTGAGAGACAGGGAGCGCATTCACCCCTCCACTTT
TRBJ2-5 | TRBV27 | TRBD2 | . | CASSQGTSGGLNQETQYF | TGTGCCAGCAGCCAGGGGACTAGCGGGGGGCTTAACCAAGAGACCCAGTACTTC
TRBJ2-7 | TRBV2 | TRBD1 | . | CASSEGNRGAYEQYF | TGTGCCAGCAGTGAAGGGAACAGGGGAGCCTACGAGCAGTACTTC
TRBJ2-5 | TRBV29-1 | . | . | CSLRGAQETQYF | TGCAGCCTTCGGGGGGCGCAAGAGACCCAGTACTTC
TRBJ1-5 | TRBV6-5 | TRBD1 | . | CASRAGTVVDQPQHF | TGTGCCAGCAGAGCCGGGACAGTAGTCGATCAGCCCCAGCATTTT
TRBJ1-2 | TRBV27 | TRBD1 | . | CASSHAGGRNYGYTF | TGTGCCAGCAGCCACGCAGGGGGCCGAAACTATGGCTACACCTTC
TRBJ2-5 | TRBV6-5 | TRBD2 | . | CASRALAGIFGTQYF | TGTGCCAGCAGGGCCCTAGCGGGGATCTTCGGGACCCAGTACTTC
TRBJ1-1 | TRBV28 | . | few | CASSSTVAEAFF | TGTGCCAGCAGTTCGACTGTGGCTGAAGCTTTCTTT
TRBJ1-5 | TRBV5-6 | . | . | CASTLFLGNQPQHF | TGTGCCAGCACCCTTTTCCTAGGCAATCAGCCCCAGCATTTT
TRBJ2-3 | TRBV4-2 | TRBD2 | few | CASSSRGAEDTQYF | TGTGCCAGCAGCTCGCGGGGGGCAGAGGATACGCAGTATTTT